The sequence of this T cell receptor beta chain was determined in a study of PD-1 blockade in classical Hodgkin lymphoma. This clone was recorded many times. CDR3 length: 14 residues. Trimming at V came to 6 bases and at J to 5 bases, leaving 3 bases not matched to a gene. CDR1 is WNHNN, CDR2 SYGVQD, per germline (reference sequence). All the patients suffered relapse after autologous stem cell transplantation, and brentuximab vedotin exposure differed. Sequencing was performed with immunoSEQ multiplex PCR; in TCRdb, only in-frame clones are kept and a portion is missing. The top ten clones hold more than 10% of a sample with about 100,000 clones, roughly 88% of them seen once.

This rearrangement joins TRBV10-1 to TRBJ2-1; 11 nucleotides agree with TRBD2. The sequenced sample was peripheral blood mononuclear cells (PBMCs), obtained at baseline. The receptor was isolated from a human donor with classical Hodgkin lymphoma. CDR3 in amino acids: CASRPGLADNEQFF. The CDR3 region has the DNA TGCGCCAGCAGGCCGGGACTAGCGGACAATGAGCAGTTCTTC.